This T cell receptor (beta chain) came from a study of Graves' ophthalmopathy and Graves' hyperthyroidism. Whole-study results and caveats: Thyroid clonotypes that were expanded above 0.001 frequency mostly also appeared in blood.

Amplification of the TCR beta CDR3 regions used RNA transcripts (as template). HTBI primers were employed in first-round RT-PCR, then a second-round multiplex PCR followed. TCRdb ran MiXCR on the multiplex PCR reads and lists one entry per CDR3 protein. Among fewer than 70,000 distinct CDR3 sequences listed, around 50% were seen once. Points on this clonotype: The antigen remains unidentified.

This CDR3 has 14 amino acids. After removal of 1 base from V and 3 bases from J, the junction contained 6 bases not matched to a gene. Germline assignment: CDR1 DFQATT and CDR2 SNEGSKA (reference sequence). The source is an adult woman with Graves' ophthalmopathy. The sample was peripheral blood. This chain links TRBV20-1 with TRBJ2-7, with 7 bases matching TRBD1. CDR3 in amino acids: CSARVEGANYEQYF. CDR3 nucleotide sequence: TGCAGTGCTAGAGTTGAGGGGGCGAACTACGAGCAGTACTTC.